This T cell receptor (beta chain) was captured by sequencing in a study of tumor and adjacent non-tumor tissue in lung cancer. About the research overall: Patients were aged roughly 30 to 76, ten or so men and roughly 5 women, stage I to III. Broader study findings: Tumor repertoires had a smaller top 100 clone share than normal lung.

RNA was extracted from bulk tissue without any cell sorting. Distant lung tissue was collected more than 3 cm away from the tumor edge. Three rounds of nested PCR, following a modified ARM-PCR protocol, produced the TCRbeta library. TCRdb passed the multiplex PCR reads through MiXCR, listing each CDR3 protein once. The sample includes fewer than 90,000 distinct CDR3 sequences, 76% of them seen just once. Germline CDR1 reads MNHEY; CDR2 reads SVGAGI. The CDR3 loop spans 14 amino acids. Comment on this clonotype: The target antigen is unknown. The conserved phenylalanine or tryptophan is not found at the CDR3 terminus, so this likely reflects a read error.

This sequence originates from a woman in her forties or fifties with non-small cell lung cancer. The rearrangement uses TRBV6-5 and TRBJ2-7, with D unresolved. The sample comprised distant non-tumor lung tissue. The CDR3 is CASGYSRKAYEQYL. CDR3 DNA: TGTGCCAGCGGTTACTCCCGGAAAGCCTACGAGCAGTACTTA.